This T cell receptor beta chain stems from a study of cytomegalovirus exposure and HLA in healthy donors. The study's findings and limits: Earlier findings revealed that most TCR beta V segments proved productive either about 90% or about 30% of the time. Donor immune exposure was known only as CMV serostatus. Researchers catalogued 150 or so TCR beta chains as cytomegalovirus-associated.

About this clone itself: As yet, its antigen is unknown.

This CDR3 contains 15 residues. Trimming left V 6 bases short and J 4 bases short, with 15 bases between. Germline assignment: CDR1 MNHNS and CDR2 SASEGT. The PCR used 60 Vbeta and 13 Jbeta primers. In the source study's methods: Tens of millions of unique TCR beta chains, some 9.9 million of them shared, were counted by a later analysis. Produced via immunoSEQ multiplex PCR; TCRdb's table is partial and in-frame only. V and J calls and clone size come straight from that table; D and trimming were deduced from the DNA. The table records 65,000 to 95,000 clones, 79% of them present only once. The V call is TRBV6-1, the J call TRBJ1-4; D possibly corresponds to TRBD1 (5 bases). Sequenced sample: PBMCs. The sequence was obtained from a man in his thirties or forties in good health and CMV-seronegative. CDR3 coding DNA: TGTGCCAGCAGAATAATAGTAGGGGTTAATGAAAAACTGTTTTTT. Its translation is CASRIIVGVNEKLFF.